This T cell receptor (beta chain) emerged from a study of response to subunit inactivated influenza vaccine. Each CDR3 protein gets one entry after TCRdb re-called the RT-PCR reads with MiXCR. Found here are hundreds of thousands of distinct CDR3 sequences, about 18% of them singletons; the top ten hold under 13%. Study conclusions and caveats: That few new T cells are recruited by each seasonal influenza vaccination was the authors' suggestion.

The sample holds a few counts of this clonotype. No antigen is known for it. The CDR3 consists of 14 residues. CDR1 is SEHNR and CDR2 is FQNEAQ in the germline V gene (reference sequence). V trimming: 5 bases; J trimming: 8 bases; junction bases outside the gene matches: 6. The chain employs TRBV7-9 and TRBJ1-6; 7 bases are a match to TRBD1. The sequences come from PBMCs from blood, collected 5 days after vaccination. The receptor comes from a man aged 50 to 60 who received an inactivated influenza vaccine. CDR3 amino acids: CASSGEDRHSPLHF. For the CDR3, the DNA is TGTGCCAGCAGCGGGGAGGACAGGCATTCACCCCTCCACTTT.